Presented here are 4 T cell receptor beta chains from one specimen sequenced in a study of siplizumab effects on memory and regulatory T cells. Some clones are missing from TCRdb's copy, which holds only in-frame ones; the method was immunoSEQ multiplex PCR. The table records around 110,000 clones, approximately 94% of them present only once. The sample comprised non-Treg CD4+ T cells sorted from blood. The receptors shown here come from a human donor in good health.

The rearrangement joins TRBV4-2 to TRBJ1-1; D gene unclear. The CDR3 covers 16 residues. CDR1 is LGHNA and CDR2 is YNFKEQ in the germline V gene. With 2 bases removed from V and 4 bases from J, the gap between germline ends came to 17 bases. As DNA, the CDR3 is TGTGCCAGCAGCCAATTTGCCGGAGCCGATAGCACTGAAGCTTTCTTT. Residues: CASSQFAGADSTEAFF.

The chain couples TRBV7-2 to TRBJ2-5, with 13 positions matching TRBD2. J lost 5 bases, V lost 1 base, and 4 bases had no gene match. This CDR3 contains 16 residues. Germline CDR1 is SGHTA and CDR2 is FQGNSA. In nucleotides, the CDR3 is TGTGCCAGCAGCTTAGGGACTAGCGGGGGCAGGGAGACCCAGTACTTC. Its protein is CASSLGTSGGRETQYF.

This chain links TRBV19 with TRBJ2-7; D is possibly TRBD1 (5 bases). V lost 5 bases and J lost 1, with 18 bases in between. CDR3 length equals 16 residues. The germline CDR1 and CDR2 sequences are LNHDA and SQIVND (reference sequence). CDR3 in amino acids: CASSPVDTRISYEQYF. CDR3 DNA sequence: TGTGCCAGTAGTCCAGTGGACACAAGGATTTCCTACGAGCAGTACTTC.

Here the CDR3 DNA reads TGTGCCAGCTCACCTTGGACAGGGGGATCCTACGAGCAGTACTTC. Its translation is CASSPWTGGSYEQYF. This chain links TRBV18 with TRBJ2-7; 10 nucleotides line up with TRBD1. With V trimmed by 3 bases and J by 1 base, 3 bases remained unmatched. The CDR3 runs 15 residues. Germline lookup yields CDR1 KGHSH and CDR2 LQKENI.